The 19 T cell receptor beta chains below all came from one sample that was sequenced in a study of blood T cell repertoires in COVID-19. TCRdb's copy holds only in-frame clones and misses some; the assay was immunoSEQ multiplex PCR. The sample lists about 64,000 clones, roughly 85% occurring once. Sequencing input: peripheral blood. The receptor source for this set is a woman aged 55-70 years with COVID-19, enrolled during active disease.

This clone was picked up one time. The V gene is TRBV20-1, the J gene TRBJ1-4; D not certain. The CDR3 loop spans 11 amino acids. Germline CDR1 DFQATT, CDR2 SNEGSKA (reference sequence). V lost 2 bases and J 5 bases, leaving 3 bases between the germline ends. The CDR3 is CSARLNEKLFF. For the CDR3, the DNA is TGCAGTGCTAGACTGAATGAAAAACTGTTTTTT.

This chain uses TRBV6-4 with TRBJ2-3, with 9 positions matching TRBD2. The CDR3 spans 15 residues. After removal of 0 bases from V and 4 bases from J, the junction contained 2 bases not matched to a gene. Germline V gene lookup returns CDR1 MRHNA and CDR2 SNTAGT. The CDR3 is CASSDSAGGSDTQYF. The CDR3 DNA follows: TGTGCCAGCAGTGACTCGGCGGGGGGGTCAGATACGCAGTATTTT.

CDR3: CASSSGHEQYF. The DNA for the CDR3 is TGTGCCAGTAGTAGTGGGCACGAGCAGTACTTC. The rearrangement uses TRBV19 and TRBJ2-7, with D unclear. Germline CDR1 LNHDA, CDR2 SQIVND (reference sequence). The CDR3 totals 11 residues. V was shortened by 4 bases and J by 5 bases, with 6 bases between the two germline ends.

The V and J genes are TRBV5-4 and TRBJ2-3, with D possibly TRBD2 on 7 matching bases. The germline gives CDR1 SGHNT, CDR2 YYREEE (reference sequence). V was cut by 2 bases and J by 2 bases, with 12 bases left in between. This CDR3 comprises 15 residues. The CDR3 sequence is CASSLGGLNTDTQYF. For the CDR3, the DNA is TGTGCCAGCAGCTTAGGGGGACTAAACACAGATACGCAGTATTTT.

This sequence joins TRBV25-1 and TRBJ1-2, with D tentatively TRBD1 (5 bases). Per germline, CDR1 MGHDK and CDR2 SYGVNS. V gave up 1 base and J gave up 8 bases, with 14 bases separating them. The CDR3 runs to 14 residues. The CDR3 loop is CASSESARVKGYTF. CDR3 sequence (DNA): TGTGCCAGCAGTGAATCTGCCAGGGTCAAAGGCTACACCTTC.

CDR3 nucleotide sequence: TGTGCCAGCAGCTGGGACAGGAGAGGTGGCTACACCTTC. This codes for CASSWDRRGGYTF. The chain joins TRBV7-2 to TRBJ1-2, with 8 bases lining up with TRBD1. The V gene's germline CDR1 is SGHTA and CDR2 FQGNSA. J was trimmed by 7 bases and V by 4 bases; bases with no gene match: 5. This CDR3 comprises 13 residues.

This chain joins TRBV7-9 and TRBJ2-1, with D possibly matching TRBD1 (6 bases). Trimming removed 3 bases from V and 2 bases from J, with 11 bases in between. CDR1 and CDR2 (germline): SEHNR, FQNEAQ (reference sequence). The CDR3 loop spans 15 amino acids. CDR3 amino acids: CASSLRDNPYNEQFF. The CDR3, as DNA: TGTGCCAGCAGCTTGAGGGACAACCCCTACAATGAGCAGTTCTTC.

The genes are TRBV18 and TRBJ2-6; 7 bases map to TRBD1. V was clipped by 5 bases and J by 2 bases; unmatched bases: 3. Germline V gene sequence: CDR1 KGHSH, CDR2 LQKENI. The CDR3 sequence is 15 residues long. DNA for the CDR3: TGTGCCAGCTCAAACAGGGGAGCTGGGGCCAACGTCCTGACTTTC. Its translation is CASSNRGAGANVLTF.

The chain employs TRBV5-6 and TRBJ1-2; 10 bases are a match to TRBD1. The ends lost 0 bases at V and 4 bases at J; junction bases unmatched: 3. Germline V gene data show CDR1 as SGHDT and CDR2 as YYEEEE. CDR3 length: 15 residues. This CDR3 is CASSLGTGGGYGYTF. The CDR3 coding sequence is TGTGCCAGCAGCTTGGGGACAGGGGGTGGCTATGGCTACACCTTC.

J is TRBJ2-1 and V is TRBV27, with 8 bases fitting TRBD1. The CDR3 totals 16 residues. CDR1 is MNHEY, CDR2 SMNVEV, per germline (reference sequence). The junction had 7 bases not matched to a gene; V was cut back by 6 bases and J by 0 bases. The CDR3, as DNA: TGTGCCAGCAGACTCAGGGGGCCGAGCTCCTACAATGAGCAGTTCTTC. Amino acid sequence: CASRLRGPSSYNEQFF.

The chain joins TRBV5-1 to TRBJ1-4; 7 nucleotides align to TRBD1. The germline gives CDR1 SGHRS, CDR2 YFSETQ. With 4 bases clipped from V and 7 bases from J, the junction kept 10 bases outside the gene matches. The CDR3 consists of 15 residues. The CDR3 DNA follows: TGCGCCAGCAGCCCGACAGGGACCGCCGGTGAAAAACTGTTTTTT. It codes for CASSPTGTAGEKLFF. Based on the CDR3 plus reference TRBV5-1 and TRBJ1-4, the full variable domain is KAGVTQTPRYLIKTRGQQVTLSCSPISGHRSVSWYQQTPGQGLQFLFEYFSETQRNKGNFPGRFSGRQFSNSRSEMNVSTLELGDSALYLCASSPTGTAGEKLFFGSGTQLSVL.

The chain uses TRBV6-6 and TRBJ2-5, with D possibly TRBD2 on 5 matching bases. V shed 5 bases and J shed 5 bases, with 9 bases lying between them. Germline assignment: CDR1 MNHNY and CDR2 SVGAGI (reference sequence). There are 12 residues in the CDR3. CDR3: CASSPRGETQYF. Written as DNA, the CDR3 is TGTGCCAGCAGTCCCCGCGGGGAGACCCAGTACTTC.

J is TRBJ2-5 and V is TRBV10-3; the D gene is possibly TRBD2 (6 bases). V lost 11 bases and J 1 base, leaving 11 bases between the germline ends. This CDR3 has 12 amino acids. The germline V gene encodes CDR1 ENHRY and CDR2 SYGVKD. CDR3 in DNA: TGTGCCTCCCGGGGAGGCCAAGAGACCCAGTACTTC. This translates into CASRGGQETQYF.

The chain has TRBV2 and TRBJ1-1; D remains unclear. The germline V and J ends were trimmed by 0 bases and 3 bases, with 11 bases remaining between them. This CDR3 is built from 15 residues. Germline V gives CDR1 SNHLY, CDR2 FYNNEI. The CDR3 sequence: CASSEAPGRDTEAFF. CDR3 DNA sequence: TGTGCCAGCAGTGAAGCGCCGGGTCGGGACACTGAAGCTTTCTTT.

The rearrangement joins TRBV12-5 to TRBJ2-7; D not resolved. Per the germline V gene, CDR1 is LGHNT and CDR2 is FRNRAP. CDR3 length: 12 residues. Trimming cost V 2 bases and J 3 bases, with 5 bases left between them. The chain's CDR3 is CASGLYVYEQYF. CDR3 coding DNA: TGTGCTAGTGGTTTGTATGTCTACGAGCAGTACTTC.

V gene TRBV27 combines with J gene TRBJ1-2; possible D gene TRBD1, 6 bases. CDR1 and CDR2 from the germline V gene are MNHEY and SMNVEV (reference sequence). The V end lost 5 bases, the J end lost 6 bases, and 16 bases lay between the germline ends. The CDR3 sequence is 14 residues long. CDR3 sequence (DNA): TGTGCCAGCAGTCCTAACAGGGAATCGGATGGCTACACCTTC. It codes for CASSPNRESDGYTF.

CDR3 sequence (DNA): TGTGCCAGCAGCTCAAATAGACCGGGACAGGGGTTGTCACCCCTCCACTTT. This sequence encodes CASSSNRPGQGLSPLHF. The gene calls are TRBV7-2 and TRBJ1-6; 10 bases align to TRBD1. CDR1 is SGHTA, CDR2 FQGNSA, per germline. The J segment lost 10 bases and the V segment lost 4 bases, leaving 13 bases of the junction unmatched. The CDR3 has 17 residues.

V and J are TRBV18 and TRBJ1-1; 9 nucleotides agree with TRBD1. Germline CDR1 and CDR2: KGHSH and LQKENI. The trim removed 1 base at V and 0 bases at J, leaving 6 bases unmatched. This CDR3 spans 17 amino acids. For the CDR3, the DNA is TGTGCCAGCTCACCACAGGGGACAGGGACCTTGAACACTGAAGCTTTCTTT. This gives the protein CASSPQGTGTLNTEAFF.

V gene TRBV7-8 combines with J gene TRBJ1-5, with 12 positions matching TRBD1. This CDR3 is 12 amino acids long. The germline V gene encodes CDR1 SGHVS and CDR2 FQNEAQ. V lost 5 bases and J lost 15; bases outside the gene matches: 5. The CDR3, as DNA: TGTGCCAGCAGCCCAGGGACAGGGGGCCCGCATTTT. Translation gives CASSPGTGGPHF.